This T cell receptor beta chain was recorded in a study of CD4 T cells in relation to SARS-CoV-2 and coronaviruses. Unexposed donor CD4+ T cells date from about 2011-2018, before the COVID-19 pandemic. The cells were cultured for around ten days before CD4+ T cells were isolated. As regards this clone: The antigen remains undetermined.

V gave up 5 bases and J gave up 5 bases; unmatched junction bases: 10. The CDR3 runs 16 residues. CDR1 is KGHDR and CDR2 is SFDVKD in the germline V gene. Sequenced by immunoSEQ multiplex PCR; TCRdb stores in-frame clones only, minus some. This table holds 22,000 or so clones, approximately 72% found once. The chain combines TRBV24-1 with TRBJ2-2; 7 bases are a match to TRBD1. Sample: CD4+ T cells from PBMCs, cultured in vitro. This TCR derives from a human donor in good health. The DNA for the CDR3 is TGTGCCACCAGTGGCCGACAGGGTGGTTCTACCGGGGAGCTGTTTTTT. Residues: CATSGRQGGSTGELFF.